A selection of T cell receptor beta chains follows, all from one sample in a study of T cells in Graves' hyperthyroidism and ophthalmopathy. TCRdb recomputed calls from the multiplex PCR reads with MiXCR, one row per CDR3 protein. The repertoire has about 360,000 distinct CDR3 sequences, approximately 13% of them found once; the top ten carry 9.2%. Sequencing was carried out using blood. The receptors here all came from a woman between 18 and 29 years old with Graves' hyperthyroidism. Each CDR3 is given with its conserved first and last residue. A D gene is named only where the DNA matches it firmly. The size entry is marked missing in some rows and otherwise reads once, few, many or a size class.

CASTQWSVGTEAFF TGTGCCAGCACCCAATGGTCGGTTGGTACTGAAGCTTTCTTT TRBV12-3/TRBV12-4 many TRBJ1-1 -
CAISGQGNTDTQYF TGTGCCATCAGTGGTCAGGGGAACACAGATACGCAGTATTTT TRBV10-3 - TRBJ2-3 -
CASDVESVSNEQFF TGTGCCAGCGACGTAGAGAGCGTCAGCAATGAGCAGTTCTTC TRBV12-3/TRBV12-4 many TRBJ2-1 -
CASSLGGMRNEQYF TGTGCCAGCAGCTTAGGGGGTATGCGGAACGAGCAGTACTTC TRBV7-9 many TRBJ2-7 -
CASSQYRDSGNTIYF TGTGCCAGCAGTCAGTACCGGGACAGCGGAAACACCATATATTTT TRBV28 many TRBJ1-3 TRBD1
CASSLTVDSLETQYF TGTGCTAGCAGCTTAACGGTGGACAGCTTAGAGACCCAGTACTTC TRBV7-7 - TRBJ2-5 -
CASSPTLNPGHTRTMATPTPGYTF TGTGCCAGCAGCCCAACGCTAAATCCGGGACACACCAGAACTATGGCTACACCCACCCCGGGCTACACCTTC TRBV6-8 few TRBJ1-2 -
CASSGEALKPFQETQYF TGTGCCAGCAGTGGAGAGGCCCTAAAGCCATTCCAAGAGACCCAGTACTTC TRBV28 many TRBJ2-5 -
CASSGGDGNSGNTIYF TGTGCCAGCAGTGGGGGGGACGGCAACTCTGGAAACACCATATATTTT TRBV28 many TRBJ1-3 -
CSARLAGTGGTEAFF TGCAGTGCTAGATTGGCGGGAACAGGGGGCACTGAAGCTTTCTTT TRBV20-1 many TRBJ1-1 TRBD1
CAWEDRPGEQYF TGTGCCTGGGAAGACAGGCCGGGTGAGCAGTACTTC TRBV30 few TRBJ2-7 -
CASSPPWGGGAPYEQYF TGTGCCAGCAGCCCCCCCTGGGGCGGCGGGGCTCCCTACGAGCAGTACTTC TRBV11-1 many TRBJ2-7 -
CASSPYRTSGGNVPETQYF TGTGCCAGCAGCCCGTATCGGACTAGCGGGGGCAATGTACCAGAGACCCAGTACTTC TRBV3-1 few TRBJ2-5 TRBD2
CASSQFGNTQYF TGTGCCAGCAGCCAATTTGGTAATACGCAGTATTTT TRBV4-2 - TRBJ2-3 -
CATSDSRTSGGRLRNEQFF TGTGCCACCAGTGACTCTCGGACTAGCGGGGGGCGGTTGAGGAATGAGCAGTTCTTC TRBV24-1 many TRBJ2-1 TRBD2
CASSLRLEPRRQYF TGTGCCAGCAGTTTACGACTGGAGCCGCGACGGCAGTACTTC TRBV28 many TRBJ2-7 -
CASSLVPGPEGRTEAFF TGTGCCAGCAGCTTAGTGCCAGGACCCGAGGGGAGGACTGAAGCCTTCTTT TRBV11-2 - TRBJ1-1 -